The TCR beta chain described here comes from a study of shared clonotypes between healthy human individuals. Broader study findings: In general, naive subsets displayed greater estimated richness than memory subsets did.

Several immunoSEQ plates held equal portions of the genomic DNA taken from each subset. Assay used: immunoSEQ multiplex PCR; TCRdb lists only in-frame clones, some missing. The table has a few million clones, around 94% seen once; the top ten hold about 0.13%. J gave up 4 bases and V 6 bases, and 12 bases lay outside the gene matches. The V gene's germline CDR1 is SGHTA and CDR2 FQGNSA. This CDR3 is built from 17 residues. Concerning this clone itself: The antigen remains unidentified.

This sequence joins TRBV7-2 and TRBJ2-5, with 12 positions matching TRBD2. The source is a man between 18 and 29 years old in good health. Source material: naive CD4+ T cells sorted from blood. Documented subset: CD45RA+ positively selected. The CDR3, as DNA: TGTGCCAGCAGTAAAGTTCTAGCGGGGGGGCCGGGAGAGACCCAGTACTTC. This codes for CASSKVLAGGPGETQYF.